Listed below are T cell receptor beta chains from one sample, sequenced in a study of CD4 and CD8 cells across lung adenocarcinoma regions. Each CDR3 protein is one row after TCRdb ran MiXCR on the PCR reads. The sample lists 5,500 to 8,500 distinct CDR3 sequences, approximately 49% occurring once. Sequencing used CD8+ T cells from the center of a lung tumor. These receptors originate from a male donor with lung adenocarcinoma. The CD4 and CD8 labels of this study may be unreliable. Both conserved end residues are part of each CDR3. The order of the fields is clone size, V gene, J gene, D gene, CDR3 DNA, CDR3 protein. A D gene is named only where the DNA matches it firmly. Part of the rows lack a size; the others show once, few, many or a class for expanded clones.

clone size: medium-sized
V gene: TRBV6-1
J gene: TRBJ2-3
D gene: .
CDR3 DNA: TGTGCCGCGGGGTTGAGCGGTACAGATACGCAGTATTTT
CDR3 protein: CAAGLSGTDTQYF

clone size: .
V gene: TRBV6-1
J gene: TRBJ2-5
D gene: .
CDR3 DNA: TGTGCCAGCAGTGTCCCATACACTAGCCAAGAGACCCAGTACTTC
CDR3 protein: CASSVPYTSQETQYF

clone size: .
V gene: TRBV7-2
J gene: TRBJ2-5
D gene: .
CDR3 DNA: TGTGCCAGCAGCTTAGGACGGAGCGGGACCCAGTACTTC
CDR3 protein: CASSLGRSGTQYF

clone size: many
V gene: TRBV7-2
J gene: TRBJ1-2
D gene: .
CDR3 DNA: TGTGCCAGCAGCTTAGGCAGCAGAGGATATGGCTACACCTTC
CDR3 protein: CASSLGSRGYGYTF

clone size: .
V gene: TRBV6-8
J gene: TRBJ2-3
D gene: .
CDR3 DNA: TGTGCCAGCAGTGCGGCACTAGGGGAACGGGGCCCAGATACCCAGTACTTT
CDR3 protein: CASSAALGERGPDTQYF

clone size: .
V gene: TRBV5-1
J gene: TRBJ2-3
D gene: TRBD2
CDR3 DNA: TGCGCCAGCAGCTTTCCTACTAGCGGAAGCACAGATACGCAGTATTTT
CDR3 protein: CASSFPTSGSTDTQYF

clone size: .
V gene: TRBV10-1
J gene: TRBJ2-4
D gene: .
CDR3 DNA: TGCGGCAGCAGTGGTGGGCGGGCCAAAGACACGCAGTACTTT
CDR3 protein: CGSSGGRAKDTQYF

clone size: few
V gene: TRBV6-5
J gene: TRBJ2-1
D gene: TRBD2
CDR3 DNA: TGTGCCAGCAGTTCCGAGCGGGATTGGTTCTTC
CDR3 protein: CASSSERDWFF

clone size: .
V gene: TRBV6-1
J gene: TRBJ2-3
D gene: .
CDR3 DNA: TGTGCCAGCACCCTGGGCCCGGGACGCCGTGGCCAAGAGACCCAGTATTTT
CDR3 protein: CASTLGPGRRGQETQYF

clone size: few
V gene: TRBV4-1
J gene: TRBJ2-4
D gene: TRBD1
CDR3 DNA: TGCGCCAGCAGCCCATTAACTGGGGGACAGGGCCAAAACATTCAGTACTTC
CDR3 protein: CASSPLTGGQGQNIQYF

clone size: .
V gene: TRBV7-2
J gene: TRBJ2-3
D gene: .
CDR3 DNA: TGTGCCAGCGGGGCAGGCGACACAGATACGCAGTATTTT
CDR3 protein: CASGAGDTDTQYF

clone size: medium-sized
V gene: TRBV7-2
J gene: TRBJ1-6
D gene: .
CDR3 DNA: TGTGCCAGCAGCTTAGGGGGCTCCTATAATTCACCCCTCCACTTT
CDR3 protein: CASSLGGSYNSPLHF

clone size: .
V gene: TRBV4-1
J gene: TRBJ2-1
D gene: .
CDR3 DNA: TGCGCCAGCAGCCAAGATGGAGGTCCGGGGACGGACTCCTACGAGCAGTTCTTC
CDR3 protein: CASSQDGGPGTDSYEQFF

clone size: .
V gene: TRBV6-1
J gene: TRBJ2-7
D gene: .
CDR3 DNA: TGTGCCAGGGGGAGGGGGGGCCGAAACACAGAGACGCAGTACTTC
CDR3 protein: CARGRGGRNTETQYF

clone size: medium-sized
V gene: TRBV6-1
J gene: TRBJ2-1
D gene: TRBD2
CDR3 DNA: TGTGCCAGCAGTGACACTAGCGGGAGTTCCTACAATGAGCAGTTCTTC
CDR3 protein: CASSDTSGSSYNEQFF

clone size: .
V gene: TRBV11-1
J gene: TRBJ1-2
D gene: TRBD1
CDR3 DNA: TGTGCCAGCAGCCCAATGACAGGGGGCGACTATGGCTACACCTTC
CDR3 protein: CASSPMTGGDYGYTF

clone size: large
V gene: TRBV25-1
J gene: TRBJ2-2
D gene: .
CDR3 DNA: TGTGCCAGCAGTGAATATGACAGGTGGAACACCGGGGAGCTGTTTTTT
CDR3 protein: CASSEYDRWNTGELFF

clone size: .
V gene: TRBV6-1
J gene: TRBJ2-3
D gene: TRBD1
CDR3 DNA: TGTGCCAGCAGACACAGGGGAGATACGCAGTATTTT
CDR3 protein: CASRHRGDTQYF

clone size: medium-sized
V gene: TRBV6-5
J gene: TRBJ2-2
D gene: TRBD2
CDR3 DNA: TGTGCCAGCAGTGTACTAGCGGGAGACGACACCGGGGAGCTGTTTTTT
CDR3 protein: CASSVLAGDDTGELFF

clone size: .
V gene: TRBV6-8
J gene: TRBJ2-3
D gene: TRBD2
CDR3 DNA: TGTGCCAGCAGTCGCCCACTAGCGGAACGGGGTGAAGATACGCAGTATTTT
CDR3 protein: CASSRPLAERGEDTQYF

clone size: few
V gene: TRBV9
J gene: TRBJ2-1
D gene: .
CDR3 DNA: TGTGCCAGCAGCGTTCGCGACAATGAGCAGTTCTTC
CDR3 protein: CASSVRDNEQFF

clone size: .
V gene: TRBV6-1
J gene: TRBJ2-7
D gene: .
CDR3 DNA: TGTGCCGGCAGGGAATGGGCCCGCCACACAGATACGCAGTACTTC
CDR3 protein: CAGREWARHTDTQYF

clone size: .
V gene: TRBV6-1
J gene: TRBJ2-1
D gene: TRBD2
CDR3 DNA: TGTGCCAGCAGCGAACTGGCGGGGGGCGTAAATGCGCAGTTCTTC
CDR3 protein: CASSELAGGVNAQFF

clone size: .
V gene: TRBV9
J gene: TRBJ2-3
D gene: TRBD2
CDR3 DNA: TGTGCCAGCAGCGCTAGCGGGAGGGCCTGGGATACGCAGTATTTT
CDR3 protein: CASSASGRAWDTQYF

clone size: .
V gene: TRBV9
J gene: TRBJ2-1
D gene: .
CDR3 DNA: TGTGCCAGTGCCGGGGACACCGAGCAGTTCTTC
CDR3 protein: CASAGDTEQFF

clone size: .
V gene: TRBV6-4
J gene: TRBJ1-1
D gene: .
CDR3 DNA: TGTGCCAGCAGACGGACTGTGAACACTGAAGCTTTCTTT
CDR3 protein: CASRRTVNTEAFF

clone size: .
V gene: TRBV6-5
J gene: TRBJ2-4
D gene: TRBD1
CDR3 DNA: TGTGCCAGCAGTTATGGGGGACAGACAAACATTCAGTACTTC
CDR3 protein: CASSYGGQTNIQYF

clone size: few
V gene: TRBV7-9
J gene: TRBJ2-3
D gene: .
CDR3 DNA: TGTGCCAGCAGATCAGACAGGCGCACAGATACGCAGTATTTT
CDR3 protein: CASRSDRRTDTQYF

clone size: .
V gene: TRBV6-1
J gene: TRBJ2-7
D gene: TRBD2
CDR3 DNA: TGTGCCAGCATGGAGCGGGGGTCCTACGAGCAGTACTTC
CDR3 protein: CASMERGSYEQYF

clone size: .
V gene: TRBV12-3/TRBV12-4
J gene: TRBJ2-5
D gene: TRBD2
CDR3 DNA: TGTGCCAGCAGTGACCCGACTAGCGGGAGGCGGGGGACCCAGTACTTC
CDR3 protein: CASSDPTSGRRGTQYF

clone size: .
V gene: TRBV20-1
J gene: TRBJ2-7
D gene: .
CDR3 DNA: TGCAGTGCTAGAGAGACAGGGACTCCCTACGAGCAGTACTTC
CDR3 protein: CSARETGTPYEQYF

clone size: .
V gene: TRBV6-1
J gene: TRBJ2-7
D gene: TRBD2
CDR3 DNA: TGTGCCAGCAGTGGGGGACTAGCGGGTTTGTACAATGAGCAGTACTTC
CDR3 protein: CASSGGLAGLYNEQYF

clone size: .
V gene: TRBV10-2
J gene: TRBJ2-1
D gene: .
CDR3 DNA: TGCGCCAGCAGCCGAGTGGGGGGCTACAATGAGCAGTTCTTC
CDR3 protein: CASSRVGGYNEQFF

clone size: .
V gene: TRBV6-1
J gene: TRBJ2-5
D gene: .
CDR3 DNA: TGTGCCAGCAGTACCAACGCGATCCAGTACTTC
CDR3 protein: CASSTNAIQYF

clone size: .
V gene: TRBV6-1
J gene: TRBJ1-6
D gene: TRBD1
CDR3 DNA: TGTGCCAGCAGCGGGACAGGGGATAATTCACCCCTCCACTTT
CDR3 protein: CASSGTGDNSPLHF

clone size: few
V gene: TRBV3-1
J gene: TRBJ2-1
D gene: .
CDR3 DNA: TGTGCCAGCAGCCAAGAAAGGGGGGCTTACAATGAGCAGTTCTTC
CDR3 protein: CASSQERGAYNEQFF

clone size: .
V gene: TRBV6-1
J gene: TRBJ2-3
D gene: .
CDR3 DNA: TGTGCCAGCAGTGAAGCAAGCACCGGGGCGCAGTATTTT
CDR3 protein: CASSEASTGAQYF

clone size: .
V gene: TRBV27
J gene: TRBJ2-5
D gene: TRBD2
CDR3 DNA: TGTGCCAGCAAGGGGCGCGGGGCGGGAGTGAACAACTTC
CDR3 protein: CASKGRGAGVNNF

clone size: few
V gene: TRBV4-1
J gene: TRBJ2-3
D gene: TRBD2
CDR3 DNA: TGCGCCAGCAGCCAAATAGCGGGAGTCACAGATACGCAGTATTTT
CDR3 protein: CASSQIAGVTDTQYF

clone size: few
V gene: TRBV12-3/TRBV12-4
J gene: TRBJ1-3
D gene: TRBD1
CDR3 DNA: TGTGCCAGCCTGCAGGACAGGGGGACTGGAAACACCATATATTTT
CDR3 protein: CASLQDRGTGNTIYF

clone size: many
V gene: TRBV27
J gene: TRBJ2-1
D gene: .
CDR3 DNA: TGTGCCAGCAGTCCAACTACCTTATCCTACAATGAGCAGTTCTTC
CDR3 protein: CASSPTTLSYNEQFF

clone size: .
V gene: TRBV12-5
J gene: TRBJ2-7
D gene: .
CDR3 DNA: TGTGCTAGTGGTGCGGGTGGTGGGGGGAGTGGCCCAGAGACGCAGTACTTC
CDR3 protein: CASGAGGGGSGPETQYF